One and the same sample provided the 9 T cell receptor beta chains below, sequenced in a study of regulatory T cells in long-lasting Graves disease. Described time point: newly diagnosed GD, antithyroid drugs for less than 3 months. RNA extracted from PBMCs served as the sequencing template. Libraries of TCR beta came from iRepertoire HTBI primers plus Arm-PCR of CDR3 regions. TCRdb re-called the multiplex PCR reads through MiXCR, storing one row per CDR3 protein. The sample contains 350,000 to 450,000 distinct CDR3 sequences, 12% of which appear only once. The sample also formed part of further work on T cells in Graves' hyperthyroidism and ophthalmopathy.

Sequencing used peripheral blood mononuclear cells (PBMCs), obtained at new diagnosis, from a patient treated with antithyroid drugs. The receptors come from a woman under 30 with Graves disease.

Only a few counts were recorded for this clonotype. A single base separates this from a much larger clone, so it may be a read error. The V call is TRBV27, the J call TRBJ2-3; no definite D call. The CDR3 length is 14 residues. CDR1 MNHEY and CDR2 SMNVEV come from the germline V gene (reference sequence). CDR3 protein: CASKLSGGGDAQYF. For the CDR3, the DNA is TGTGCCAGCAAACTGTCGGGCGGCGGAGATGCGCAGTATTTT.

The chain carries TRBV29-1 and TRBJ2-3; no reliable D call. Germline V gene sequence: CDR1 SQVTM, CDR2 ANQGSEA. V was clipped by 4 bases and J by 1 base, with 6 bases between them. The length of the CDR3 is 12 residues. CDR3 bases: TGCAGCGTTGTATGGCGCACAGATACGCAGTATTTT. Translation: CSVVWRTDTQYF.

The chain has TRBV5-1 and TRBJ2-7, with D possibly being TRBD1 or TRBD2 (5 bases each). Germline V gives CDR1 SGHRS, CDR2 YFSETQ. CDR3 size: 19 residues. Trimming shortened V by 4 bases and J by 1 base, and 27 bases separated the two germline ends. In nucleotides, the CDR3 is TGCGCCAGCAGCCTCTCGGGAAGGGGTAAGGATGAAGAGTCCTACGAGCAGTACTTC. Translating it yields CASSLSGRGKDEESYEQYF.

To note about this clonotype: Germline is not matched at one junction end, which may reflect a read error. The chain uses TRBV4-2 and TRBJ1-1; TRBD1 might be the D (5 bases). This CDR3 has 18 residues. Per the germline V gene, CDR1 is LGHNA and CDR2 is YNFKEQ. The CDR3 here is CASTQTGREKLGVTEAFF. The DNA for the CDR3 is TGTGCCAGCACCCAAACCGGCAGGGAAAAGCTGGGGGTGACTGAAGCTTTCTTT.

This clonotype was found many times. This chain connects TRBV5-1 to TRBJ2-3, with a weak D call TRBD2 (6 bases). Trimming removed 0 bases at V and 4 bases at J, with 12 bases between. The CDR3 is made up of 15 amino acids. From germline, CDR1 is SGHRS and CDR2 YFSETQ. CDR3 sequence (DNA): TGCGCCAGCAGCTTGGACGGAGGGCCAGCAGATACGCAGTATTTT. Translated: CASSLDGGPADTQYF.

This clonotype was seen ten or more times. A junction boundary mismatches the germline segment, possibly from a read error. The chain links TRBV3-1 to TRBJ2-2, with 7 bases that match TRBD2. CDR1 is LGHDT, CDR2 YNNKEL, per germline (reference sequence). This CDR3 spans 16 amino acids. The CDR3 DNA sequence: TGTGCCAGCAGCGAAGACTGGCGGGAGTACACCGGGGAGCTGTTTTTT. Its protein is CASSEDWREYTGELFF. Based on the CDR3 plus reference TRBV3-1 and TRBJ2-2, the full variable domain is DTAVSQTPKYLVTQMGNDKSIKCEQNLGHDTMYWYKQDSKKFLKIMFSYNNKELIINETVPNRFSPKSPDKAHLNLHINSLELGDSAVYFCASSEDWREYTGELFFGEGSRLTVL.

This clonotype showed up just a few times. The CDR3 loop is CASSSHITGELFF. In nucleotides, the CDR3 is TGCGCCAGCAGCAGCCATATCACCGGGGAGCTGTTTTTT. This chain connects TRBV5-1 to TRBJ2-2; D gene ambiguous. This CDR3 has 13 residues. Trimming took 4 bases from V and 4 from J, leaving 8 bases between them. The germline gives CDR1 SGHRS, CDR2 YFSETQ. Looking up the rest from reference TRBV5-1 and TRBJ2-2 gives the full variable domain: KAGVTQTPRYLIKTRGQQVTLSCSPISGHRSVSWYQQTPGQGLQFLFEYFSETQRNKGNFPGRFSGRQFSNSRSEMNVSTLELGDSALYLCASSSHITGELFFGEGSRLTVL.

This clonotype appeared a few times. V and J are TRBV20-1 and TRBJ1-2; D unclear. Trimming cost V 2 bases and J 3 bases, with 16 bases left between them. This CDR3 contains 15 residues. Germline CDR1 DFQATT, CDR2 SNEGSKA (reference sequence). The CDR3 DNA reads TGCAGTGCTAGATCTACAGCGTCGGAGCACTATGGCTACACCTTC. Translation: CSARSTASEHYGYTF.

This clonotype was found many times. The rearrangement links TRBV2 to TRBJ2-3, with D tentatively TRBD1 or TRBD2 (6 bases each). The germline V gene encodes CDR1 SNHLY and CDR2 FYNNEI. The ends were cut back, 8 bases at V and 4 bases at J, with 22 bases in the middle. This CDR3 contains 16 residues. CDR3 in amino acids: CASSIPGAASSDTQYF. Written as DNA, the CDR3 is TGTGCCAGCTCAATCCCGGGGGCCGCTTCTTCAGATACGCAGTATTTT.